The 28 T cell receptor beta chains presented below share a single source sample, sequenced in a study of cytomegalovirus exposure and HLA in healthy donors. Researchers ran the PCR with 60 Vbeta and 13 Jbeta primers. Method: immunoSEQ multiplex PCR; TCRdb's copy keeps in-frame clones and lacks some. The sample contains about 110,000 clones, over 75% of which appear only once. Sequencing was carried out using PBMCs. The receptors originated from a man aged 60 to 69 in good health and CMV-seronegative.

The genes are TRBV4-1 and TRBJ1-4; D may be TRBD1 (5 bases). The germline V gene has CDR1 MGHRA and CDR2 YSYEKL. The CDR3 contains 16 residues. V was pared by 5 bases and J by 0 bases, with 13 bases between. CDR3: CASSYTGSATNEKLFF. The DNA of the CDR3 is TGCGCCAGCAGCTATACAGGCTCTGCAACTAATGAAAAACTGTTTTTT.

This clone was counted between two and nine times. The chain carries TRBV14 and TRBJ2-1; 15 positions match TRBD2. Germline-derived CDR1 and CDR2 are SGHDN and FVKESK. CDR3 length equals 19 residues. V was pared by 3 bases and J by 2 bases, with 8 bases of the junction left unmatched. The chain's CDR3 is CASSQGLAGGLQPYNEQFF. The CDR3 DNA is TGTGCCAGCAGCCAGGGACTAGCGGGGGGCTTACAACCCTACAATGAGCAGTTCTTC.

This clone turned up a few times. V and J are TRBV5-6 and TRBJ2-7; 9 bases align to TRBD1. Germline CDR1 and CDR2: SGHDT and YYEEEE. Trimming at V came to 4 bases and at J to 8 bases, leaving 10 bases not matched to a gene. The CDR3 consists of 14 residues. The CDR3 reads CASSAGDRVIKQYF. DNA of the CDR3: TGTGCCAGCAGCGCAGGGGACAGGGTTATTAAGCAGTACTTC.

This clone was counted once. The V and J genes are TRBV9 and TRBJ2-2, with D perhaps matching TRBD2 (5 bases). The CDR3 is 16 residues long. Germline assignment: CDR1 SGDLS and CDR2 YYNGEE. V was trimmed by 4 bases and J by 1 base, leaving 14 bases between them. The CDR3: CASSPPPRGNTGELFF. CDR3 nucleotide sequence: TGTGCCAGCAGCCCCCCTCCCCGGGGGAACACCGGGGAGCTGTTTTTT.

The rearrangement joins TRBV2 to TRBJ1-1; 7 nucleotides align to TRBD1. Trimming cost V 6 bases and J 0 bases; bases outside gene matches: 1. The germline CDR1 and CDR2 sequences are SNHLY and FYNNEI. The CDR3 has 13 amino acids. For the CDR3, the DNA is TGTGCCAGCAGGGGACAGATGAACACTGAAGCTTTCTTT. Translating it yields CASRGQMNTEAFF. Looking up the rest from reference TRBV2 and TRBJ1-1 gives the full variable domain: EPEVTQTPSHQVTQMGQEVILRCVPISNHLYFYWYRQILGQKVEFLVSFYNNEISEKSEIFDDQFSVERPDGSNFTLKIRSTKLEDSAMYFCASRGQMNTEAFFGQGTRLTVV.

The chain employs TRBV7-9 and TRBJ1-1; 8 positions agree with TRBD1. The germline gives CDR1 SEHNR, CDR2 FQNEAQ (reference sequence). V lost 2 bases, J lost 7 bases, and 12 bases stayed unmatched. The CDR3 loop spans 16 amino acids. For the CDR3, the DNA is TGTGCCAGCAGCTTACGGACAGGGAGGTTGAAGGGTGAAGCTTTCTTT. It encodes CASSLRTGRLKGEAFF. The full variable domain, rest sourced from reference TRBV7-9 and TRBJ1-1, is DTGVSQNPRHKITKRGQNVTFRCDPISEHNRLYWYRQTLGQGPEFLTYFQNEAQLEKSRLLSDRFSAERPKGSFSTLEIQRTEQGDSAMYLCASSLRTGRLKGEAFFGQGTRLTVV.

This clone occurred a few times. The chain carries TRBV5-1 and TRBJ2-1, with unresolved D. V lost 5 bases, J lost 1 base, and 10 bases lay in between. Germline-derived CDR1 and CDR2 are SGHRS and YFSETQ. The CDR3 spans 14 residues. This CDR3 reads CASRELESYNEQFF. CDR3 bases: TGCGCCAGCAGAGAACTGGAGTCCTACAATGAGCAGTTCTTC.

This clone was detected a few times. CDR3 DNA: TGTGCCAGCAGCTCCCTCCGCGCGGGCGGAGAGACCCAGTACTTC. Protein sequence: CASSSLRAGGETQYF. This chain connects TRBV5-6 to TRBJ2-5, with a weak D call TRBD2 (5 bases). Germline V gene sequence: CDR1 SGHDT, CDR2 YYEEEE. This CDR3 comprises 15 residues. The V end was cut by 3 bases, the J end by 4 bases, with 16 bases between.

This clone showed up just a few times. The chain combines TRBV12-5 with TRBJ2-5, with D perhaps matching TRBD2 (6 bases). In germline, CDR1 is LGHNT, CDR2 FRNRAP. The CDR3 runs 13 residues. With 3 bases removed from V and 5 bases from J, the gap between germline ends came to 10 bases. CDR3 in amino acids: CASGLSGDETQYF. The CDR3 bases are TGTGCTAGTGGTTTATCGGGGGATGAGACCCAGTACTTC.

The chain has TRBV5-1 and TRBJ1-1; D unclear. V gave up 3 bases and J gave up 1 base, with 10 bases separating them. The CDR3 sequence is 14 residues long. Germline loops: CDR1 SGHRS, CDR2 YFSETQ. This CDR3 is CASSSNPGNTEAFF. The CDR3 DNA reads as TGCGCCAGCAGCTCCAACCCGGGGAACACTGAAGCTTTCTTT.

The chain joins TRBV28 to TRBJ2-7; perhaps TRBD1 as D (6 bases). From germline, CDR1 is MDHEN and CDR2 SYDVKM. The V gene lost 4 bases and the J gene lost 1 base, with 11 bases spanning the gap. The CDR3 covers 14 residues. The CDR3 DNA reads TGTGCCAGCAGTTCCTTCGACAGGTCCTACGAGCAGTACGTC. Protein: CASSSFDRSYEQYV.

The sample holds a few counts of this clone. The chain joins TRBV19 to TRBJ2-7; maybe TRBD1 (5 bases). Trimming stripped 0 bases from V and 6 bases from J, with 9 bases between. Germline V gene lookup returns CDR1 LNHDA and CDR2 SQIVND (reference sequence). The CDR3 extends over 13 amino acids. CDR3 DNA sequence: TGTGCCAGTAGTATAGAGGTGGGGCGCGAGCAGTACGTC. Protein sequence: CASSIEVGREQYV.

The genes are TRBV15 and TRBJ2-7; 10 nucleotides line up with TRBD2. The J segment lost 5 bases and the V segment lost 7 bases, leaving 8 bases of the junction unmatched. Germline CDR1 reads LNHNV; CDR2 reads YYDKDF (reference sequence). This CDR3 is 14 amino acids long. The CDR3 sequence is CATTTSGATDEQYF. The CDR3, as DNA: TGTGCCACCACTACTAGCGGGGCTACTGACGAGCAGTACTTC.

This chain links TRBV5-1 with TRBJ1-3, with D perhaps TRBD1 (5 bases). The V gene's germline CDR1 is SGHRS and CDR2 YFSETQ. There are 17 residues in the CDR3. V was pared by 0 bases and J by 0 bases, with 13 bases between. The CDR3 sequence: CASSLGPGLGSGNTIYF. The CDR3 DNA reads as TGCGCCAGCAGCTTGGGCCCAGGGTTAGGCTCTGGAAACACCATATATTTT. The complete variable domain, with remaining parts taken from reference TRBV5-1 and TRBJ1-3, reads KAGVTQTPRYLIKTRGQQVTLSCSPISGHRSVSWYQQTPGQGLQFLFEYFSETQRNKGNFPGRFSGRQFSNSRSEMNVSTLELGDSALYLCASSLGPGLGSGNTIYFGEGSWLTVV.

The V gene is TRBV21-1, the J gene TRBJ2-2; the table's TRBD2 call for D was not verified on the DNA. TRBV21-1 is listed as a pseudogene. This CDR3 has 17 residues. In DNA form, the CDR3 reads TGTGCCAGCAGCAAAAAGCAGGACGGGAGGAGTGCCGGGGAGCTGTTTTTT. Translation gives CASSKKQDGRSAGELFF.

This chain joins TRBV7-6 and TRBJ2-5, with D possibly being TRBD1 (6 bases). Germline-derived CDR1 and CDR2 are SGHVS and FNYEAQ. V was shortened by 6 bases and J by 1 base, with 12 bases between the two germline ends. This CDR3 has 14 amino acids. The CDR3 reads CASSKTGRQETQYF. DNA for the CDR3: TGTGCCAGCAGTAAGACAGGACGCCAAGAGACCCAGTACTTC.

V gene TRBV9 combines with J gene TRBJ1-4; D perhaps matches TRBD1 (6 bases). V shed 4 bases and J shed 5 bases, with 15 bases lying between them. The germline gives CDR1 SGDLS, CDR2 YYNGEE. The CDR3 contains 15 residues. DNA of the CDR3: TGTGCCAGCAGCCCAGGAGTAACAGGGAATGAAAAACTGTTTTTT. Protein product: CASSPGVTGNEKLFF.

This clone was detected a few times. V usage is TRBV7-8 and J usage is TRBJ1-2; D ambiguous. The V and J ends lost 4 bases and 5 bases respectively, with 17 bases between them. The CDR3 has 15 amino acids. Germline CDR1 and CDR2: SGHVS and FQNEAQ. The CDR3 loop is CASSSRVVGGYGYTF. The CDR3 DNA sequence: TGTGCCAGCAGCTCACGGGTTGTGGGAGGATATGGCTACACCTTC.

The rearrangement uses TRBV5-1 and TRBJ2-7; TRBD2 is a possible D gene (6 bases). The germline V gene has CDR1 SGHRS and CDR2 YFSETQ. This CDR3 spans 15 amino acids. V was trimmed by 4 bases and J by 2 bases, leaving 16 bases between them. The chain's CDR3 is CASSRGSGRTYEQYV. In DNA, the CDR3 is TGCGCCAGCAGCCGGGGATCAGGGAGGACCTACGAGCAGTACGTC.

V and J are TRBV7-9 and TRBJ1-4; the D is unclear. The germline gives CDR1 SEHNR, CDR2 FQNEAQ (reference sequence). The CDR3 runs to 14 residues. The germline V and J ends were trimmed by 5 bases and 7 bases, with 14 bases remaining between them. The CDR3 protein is CASSRPRSGEKLFF. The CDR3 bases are TGTGCCAGCAGCCGCCCCCGGTCGGGTGAAAAACTGTTTTTT. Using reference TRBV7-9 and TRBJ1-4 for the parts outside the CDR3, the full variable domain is DTGVSQNPRHKITKRGQNVTFRCDPISEHNRLYWYRQTLGQGPEFLTYFQNEAQLEKSRLLSDRFSAERPKGSFSTLEIQRTEQGDSAMYLCASSRPRSGEKLFFGSGTQLSVL.

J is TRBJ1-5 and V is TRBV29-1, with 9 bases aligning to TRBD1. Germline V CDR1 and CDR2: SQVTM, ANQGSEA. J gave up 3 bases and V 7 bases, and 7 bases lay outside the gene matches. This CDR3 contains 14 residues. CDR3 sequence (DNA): TGCAGCGCTGGGACAGGGAGGGTCAATCAGCCCCAGCATTTT. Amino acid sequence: CSAGTGRVNQPQHF.

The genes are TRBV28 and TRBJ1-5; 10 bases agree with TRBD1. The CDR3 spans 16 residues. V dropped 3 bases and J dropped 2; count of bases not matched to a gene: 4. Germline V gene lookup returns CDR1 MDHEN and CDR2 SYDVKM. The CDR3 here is CASSLGTGARNQPQHF. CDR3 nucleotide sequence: TGTGCCAGCAGTTTGGGGACAGGGGCCCGCAATCAGCCCCAGCATTTT.

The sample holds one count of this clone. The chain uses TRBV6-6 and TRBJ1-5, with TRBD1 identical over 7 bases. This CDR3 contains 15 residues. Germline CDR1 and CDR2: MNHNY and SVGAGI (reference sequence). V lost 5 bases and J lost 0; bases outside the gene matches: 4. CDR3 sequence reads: CASSTGDFSNQPQHF. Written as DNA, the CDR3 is TGTGCCAGCAGTACAGGGGATTTTAGCAATCAGCCCCAGCATTTT.

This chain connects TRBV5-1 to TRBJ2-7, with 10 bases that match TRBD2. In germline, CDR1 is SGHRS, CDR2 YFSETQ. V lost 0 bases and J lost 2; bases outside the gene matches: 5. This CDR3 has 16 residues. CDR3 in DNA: TGCGCCAGCAGCTTGGGACTAGCGGGCAACGCCTACGAGCAGTACTTC. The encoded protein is CASSLGLAGNAYEQYF.

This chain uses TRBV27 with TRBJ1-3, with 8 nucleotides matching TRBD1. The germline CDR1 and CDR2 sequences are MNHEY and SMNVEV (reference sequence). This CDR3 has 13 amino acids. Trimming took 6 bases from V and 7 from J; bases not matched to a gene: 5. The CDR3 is CASSLDRENTIYF. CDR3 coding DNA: TGTGCCAGCAGCCTGGACAGGGAGAACACCATATATTTT.

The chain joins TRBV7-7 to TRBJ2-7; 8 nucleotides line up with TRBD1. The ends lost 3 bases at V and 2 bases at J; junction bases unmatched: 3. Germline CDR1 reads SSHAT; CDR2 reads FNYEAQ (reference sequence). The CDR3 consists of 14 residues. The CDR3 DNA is TGTGCCAGCAGCTTGGAACAGGGGGCCTACGAGCAGTACTTC. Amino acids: CASSLEQGAYEQYF. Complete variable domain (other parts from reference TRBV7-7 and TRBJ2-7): GAGVSQSPRYKVTKRGQDVTLRCDPISSHATLYWYQQALGQGPEFLTYFNYEAQPDKSGLPSDRFSAERPEGSISTLTIQRTEQRDSAMYRCASSLEQGAYEQYFGPGTRLTVT.

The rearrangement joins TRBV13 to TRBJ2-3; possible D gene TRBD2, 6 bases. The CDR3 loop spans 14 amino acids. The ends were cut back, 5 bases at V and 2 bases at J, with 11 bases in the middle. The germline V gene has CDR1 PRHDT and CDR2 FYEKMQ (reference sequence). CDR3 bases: TGTGCCAGCAGCCCCGGAGGGAACACAGATACGCAGTATTTT. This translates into CASSPGGNTDTQYF.

CDR3 DNA: TGTGCCAGCATAGGAAGGGACACCTATTCACCCCTCCACTTT. Translating gives CASIGRDTYSPLHF. This chain uses TRBV2 with TRBJ1-6, with D perhaps TRBD1 (6 bases). CDR3 length equals 14 residues. V lost 7 bases to trimming and J lost 8 bases, with 15 bases between them. CDR1 SNHLY and CDR2 FYNNEI come from the germline V gene.